This TCR beta chain was profiled in a study of CD8 T cells in Susac syndrome. It was with random hexamers that about 0.45 to 1 ug RNA was reverse transcribed. Amplification of TCR beta CDR3 spanned 54 Vbeta and 13 Jbeta via immunoSEQ multiplex PCR. TCRdb re-called the immunoSEQ multiplex PCR reads through MiXCR, storing one row per CDR3 protein. The table lists hundreds of thousands of distinct CDR3 sequences, about 95% of them singletons. This CDR3 has 14 residues. The germline CDR1 and CDR2 sequences are SQVTM and ANQGSEA. Trimming removed 2 bases from V and 8 bases from J, with 18 bases in between. Patients with Susac syndrome met diagnostic criteria defined recently for definite or probable disease. TEMRA cells were FACS-enriched, while CD8+ and CD4+ T cells were negatively isolated.

Material: CD4+ T cells from PBMCs. The receptor comes from a human donor with Susac syndrome. The chain joins TRBV29-1 to TRBJ1-2; tentatively, D is TRBD1 (5 bases). CDR3 coding DNA: TGCAGCGTTGAATCGCAACCTTACAGGTCGGGCTACACCTTC. Its translation is CSVESQPYRSGYTF.